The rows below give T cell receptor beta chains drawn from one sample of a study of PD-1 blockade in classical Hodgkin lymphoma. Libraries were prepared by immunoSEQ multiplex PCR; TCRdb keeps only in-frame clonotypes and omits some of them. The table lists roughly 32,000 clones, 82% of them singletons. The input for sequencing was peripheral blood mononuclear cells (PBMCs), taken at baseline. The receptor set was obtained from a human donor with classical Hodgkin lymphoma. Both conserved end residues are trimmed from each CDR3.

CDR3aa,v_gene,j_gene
ASSPTGTNQPQH,TRBV9,TRBJ1-5
ASTPGPTYEQY,TRBV28,TRBJ2-7
ASSQDAATGTNQPQH,TRBV4-3,TRBJ1-5
ASSPGGGTEAF,TRBV7-6,TRBJ1-1
ASSPRTSGGAVLDNEQF,TRBV7-9,TRBJ2-1
ASSPPGTGSQQF,TRBV7-2,TRBJ2-1
ASSIRSGLAAQH,TRBV19,TRBJ1-5
ASSVGRSGNTIY,TRBV9,TRBJ1-3
ASSRYGPQETQY,TRBV7-3,TRBJ2-5
ASSFSVNTEAF,TRBV27,TRBJ1-1
ASSFQGGNTEAF,TRBV5-1,TRBJ1-1
ASSELLSYEQY,TRBV6-1,TRBJ2-7
ASSALQGFSPLGQPQH,TRBV7-8,TRBJ1-5
ASSPGQQETQY,TRBV10-3,TRBJ2-5
ASTETENTEAF,TRBV2,TRBJ1-1
ASSYQGGYT,TRBV6-5,TRBJ1-2
ASSVALWGNGNTIY,TRBV9,TRBJ1-3
ASKEGVSSYNEQF,TRBV28,TRBJ2-1
ASSLGTEIQPQH,TRBV28,TRBJ1-5
ASSPSNREETQY,TRBV7-2,TRBJ2-5
ASRLNRVENYGYT,TRBV2,TRBJ1-2
ASSLTGDSGADTQY,TRBV7-3,TRBJ2-3
SANENTEAF,TRBV20-1,TRBJ1-1
AISTRGDTQY,TRBV10-3,TRBJ2-3
ASSVGLAGGTYNEQF,TRBV9,TRBJ2-1
AITDREDTEAF,TRBV10-3,TRBJ1-1
AISRDRDVHEQF,TRBV10-3,TRBJ2-1
ASSPRGGEQPQH,TRBV18,TRBJ1-5
ASSLGPSTDTQY,TRBV7-2,TRBJ2-3
ASSPPGRKNGYT,TRBV27,TRBJ1-2
ASSLTEKLF,TRBV7-9,TRBJ1-4
ASSYLTSGGYEQY,TRBV6-5,TRBJ2-7
ASSVGGGAVEQF,TRBV2,TRBJ2-1
ASSAGTMTGEQY,TRBV5-1,TRBJ2-7
ASRQYDRGEAF,TRBV19,TRBJ1-1
ASGSRVLIETQY,TRBV23-1,TRBJ2-5
ASSYSLTGSYEQY,TRBV6-5,TRBJ2-7